This T cell receptor beta chain is drawn from a study of blood T cell repertoires in COVID-19. Assay used: immunoSEQ multiplex PCR; TCRdb lists only in-frame clones, some missing. The sample carries some 45,000 clones, about three quarters recorded once. The CDR3 runs to 15 residues. V gave up 0 bases and J gave up 6 bases; unmatched junction bases: 4. The germline gives CDR1 SGHNT, CDR2 YENEEA. This chain uses TRBV11-3 with TRBJ1-1; 10 nucleotides match TRBD1. The specimen was peripheral blood. The clonotype originates from a man between 65 and 85 years old with active or convalescent COVID-19. CDR3 residues: CASSLDSGQGAEAFF. CDR3 DNA: TGTGCCAGCAGCTTAGATAGCGGACAGGGGGCTGAAGCTTTCTTT.